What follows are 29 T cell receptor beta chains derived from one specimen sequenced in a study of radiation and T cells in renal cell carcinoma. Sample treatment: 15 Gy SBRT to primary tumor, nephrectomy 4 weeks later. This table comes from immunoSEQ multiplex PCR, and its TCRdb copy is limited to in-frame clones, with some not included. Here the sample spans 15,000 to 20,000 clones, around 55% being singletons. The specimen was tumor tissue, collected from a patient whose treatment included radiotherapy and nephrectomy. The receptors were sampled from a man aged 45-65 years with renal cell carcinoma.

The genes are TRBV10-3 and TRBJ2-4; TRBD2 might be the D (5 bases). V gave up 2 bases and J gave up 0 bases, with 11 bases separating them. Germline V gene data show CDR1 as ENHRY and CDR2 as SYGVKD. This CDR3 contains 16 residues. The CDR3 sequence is CAISEGFAGAKNIQYF. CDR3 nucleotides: TGTGCCATCAGTGAGGGGTTCGCGGGAGCCAAAAACATTCAGTACTTC.

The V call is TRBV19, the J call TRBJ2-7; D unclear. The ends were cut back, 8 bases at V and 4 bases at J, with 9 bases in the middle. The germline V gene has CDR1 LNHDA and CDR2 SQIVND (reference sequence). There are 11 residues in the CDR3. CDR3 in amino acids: CASGERYEQYF. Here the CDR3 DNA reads TGTGCCAGTGGGGAACGGTACGAGCAGTACTTC.

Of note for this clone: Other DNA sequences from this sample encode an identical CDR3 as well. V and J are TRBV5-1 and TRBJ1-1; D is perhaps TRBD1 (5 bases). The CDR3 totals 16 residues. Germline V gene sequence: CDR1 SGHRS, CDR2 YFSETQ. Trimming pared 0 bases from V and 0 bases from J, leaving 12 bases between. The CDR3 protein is CASSLGTGTLNTEAFF. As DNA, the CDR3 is TGCGCCAGCAGCTTGGGAACCGGGACGTTGAACACTGAAGCTTTCTTT.

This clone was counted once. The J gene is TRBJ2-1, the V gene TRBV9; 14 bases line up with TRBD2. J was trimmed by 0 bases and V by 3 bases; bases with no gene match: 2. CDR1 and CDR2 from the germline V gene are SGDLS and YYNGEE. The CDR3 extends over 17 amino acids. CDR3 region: CASSEGTSGSSYNEQFF. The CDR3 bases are TGTGCCAGCAGCGAGGGGACTAGCGGGAGCTCCTACAATGAGCAGTTCTTC. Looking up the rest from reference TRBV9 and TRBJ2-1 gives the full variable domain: DSGVTQTPKHLITATGQRVTLRCSPRSGDLSVYWYQQSLDQGLQFLIQYYNGEERAKGNILERFSAQQFPDLHSELNLSSLELGDSALYFCASSEGTSGSSYNEQFFGPGTRLTVL.

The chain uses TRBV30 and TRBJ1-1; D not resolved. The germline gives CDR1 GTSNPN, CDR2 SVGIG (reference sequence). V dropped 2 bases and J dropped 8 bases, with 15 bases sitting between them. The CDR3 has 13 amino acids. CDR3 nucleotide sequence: TGTGCCTGGAGTCGGGGAGGGTTTGTGGAAGCTTTCTTT. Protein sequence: CAWSRGGFVEAFF.

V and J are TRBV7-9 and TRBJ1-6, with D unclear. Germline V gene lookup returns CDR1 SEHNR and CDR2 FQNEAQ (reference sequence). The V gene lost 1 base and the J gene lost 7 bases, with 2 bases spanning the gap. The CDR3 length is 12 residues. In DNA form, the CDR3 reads TGTGCCAGCAGCTTAGAAAATTCACCCCTCCACTTT. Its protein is CASSLENSPLHF.

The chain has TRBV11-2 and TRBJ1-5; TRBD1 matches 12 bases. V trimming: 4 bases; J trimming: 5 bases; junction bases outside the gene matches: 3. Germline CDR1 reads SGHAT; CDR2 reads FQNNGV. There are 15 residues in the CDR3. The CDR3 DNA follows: TGTGCCAGCAGCTGGGGGACAGGGGGCGATCAGCCCCAGCATTTT. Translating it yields CASSWGTGGDQPQHF. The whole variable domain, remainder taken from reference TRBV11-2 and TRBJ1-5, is EAGVAQSPRYKIIEKRQSVAFWCNPISGHATLYWYQQILGQGPKLLIQFQNNGVVDDSQLPKDRFSAERLKGVDSTLKIQPAKLEDSAVYLCASSWGTGGDQPQHFGDGTRLSIL.

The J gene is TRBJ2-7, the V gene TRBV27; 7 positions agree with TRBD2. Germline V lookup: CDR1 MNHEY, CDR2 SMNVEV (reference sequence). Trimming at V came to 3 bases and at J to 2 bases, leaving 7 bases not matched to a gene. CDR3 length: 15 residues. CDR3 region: CASSFNLAVAYEQYF. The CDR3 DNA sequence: TGTGCCAGCAGTTTTAATCTAGCGGTAGCCTACGAGCAGTACTTC.

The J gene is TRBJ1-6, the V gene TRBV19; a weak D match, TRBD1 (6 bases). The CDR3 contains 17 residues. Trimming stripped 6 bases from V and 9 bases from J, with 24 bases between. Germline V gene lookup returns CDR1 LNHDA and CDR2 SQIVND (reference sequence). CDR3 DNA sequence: TGTGCCAGTAGCGGAGGGGGAGGACCGAGAGGTAGTTCACCCCTCCACTTT. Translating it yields CASSGGGGPRGSSPLHF. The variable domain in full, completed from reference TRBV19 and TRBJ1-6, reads DGGITQSPKYLFRKEGQNVTLSCEQNLNHDAMYWYRQDPGQGLRLIYYSQIVNDFQKGDIAEGYSVSREKKESFPLTVTSAQKNPTAFYLCASSGGGGPRGSSPLHFGNGTRLTVT.

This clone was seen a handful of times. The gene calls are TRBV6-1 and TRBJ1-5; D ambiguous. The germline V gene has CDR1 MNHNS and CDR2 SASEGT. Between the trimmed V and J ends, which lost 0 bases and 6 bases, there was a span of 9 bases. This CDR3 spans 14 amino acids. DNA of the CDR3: TGTGCCAGCAGTGAAGCGGGGTCGGGTCAGCCCCAGCATTTT. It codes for CASSEAGSGQPQHF.

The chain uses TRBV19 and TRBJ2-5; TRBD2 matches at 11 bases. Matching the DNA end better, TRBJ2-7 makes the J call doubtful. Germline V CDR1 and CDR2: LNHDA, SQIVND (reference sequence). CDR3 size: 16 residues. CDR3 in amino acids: CASSIVAGGLTYEQYF. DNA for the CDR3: TGTGCCAGTAGTATTGTAGCGGGAGGGTTAACCTACGAGCAGTACTTC.

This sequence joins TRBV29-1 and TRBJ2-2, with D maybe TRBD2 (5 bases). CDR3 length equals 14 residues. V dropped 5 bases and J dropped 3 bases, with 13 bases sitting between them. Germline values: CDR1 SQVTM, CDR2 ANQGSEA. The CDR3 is CSVLGDVDTGELFF. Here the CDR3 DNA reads TGCAGCGTTTTGGGAGATGTGGACACCGGGGAGCTGTTTTTT.

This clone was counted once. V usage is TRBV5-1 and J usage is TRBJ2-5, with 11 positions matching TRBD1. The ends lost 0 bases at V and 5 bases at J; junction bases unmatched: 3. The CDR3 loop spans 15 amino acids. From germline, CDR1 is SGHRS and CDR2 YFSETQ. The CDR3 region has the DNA TGCGCCAGCAGCTTGGCTGGGACAGGGGGTGAGACCCAGTACTTC. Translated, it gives CASSLAGTGGETQYF.

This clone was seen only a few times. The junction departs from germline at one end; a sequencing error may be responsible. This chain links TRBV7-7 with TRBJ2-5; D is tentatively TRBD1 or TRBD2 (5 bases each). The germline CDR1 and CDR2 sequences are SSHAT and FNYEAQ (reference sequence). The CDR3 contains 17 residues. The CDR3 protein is CASSPIIGALVGETQYF. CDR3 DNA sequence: TGTGCTAGCAGCCCCATAATCGGGGCGTTGGTGGGGGAGACCCAGTACTTC.

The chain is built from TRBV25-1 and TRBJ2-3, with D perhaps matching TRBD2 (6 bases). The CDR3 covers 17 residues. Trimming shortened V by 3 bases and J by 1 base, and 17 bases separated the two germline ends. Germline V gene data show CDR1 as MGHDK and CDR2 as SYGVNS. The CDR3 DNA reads TGTGCCAGCAGTGACCCGACCCGGGGGAGCGGCACAGATACGCAGTATTTT. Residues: CASSDPTRGSGTDTQYF.

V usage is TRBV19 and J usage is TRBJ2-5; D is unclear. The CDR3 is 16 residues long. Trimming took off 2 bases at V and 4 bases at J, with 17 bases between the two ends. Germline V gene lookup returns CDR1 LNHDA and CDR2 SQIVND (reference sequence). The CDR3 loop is CASSIYPEAKGETQYF. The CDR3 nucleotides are TGTGCCAGTAGTATATATCCAGAAGCTAAAGGAGAGACCCAGTACTTC.

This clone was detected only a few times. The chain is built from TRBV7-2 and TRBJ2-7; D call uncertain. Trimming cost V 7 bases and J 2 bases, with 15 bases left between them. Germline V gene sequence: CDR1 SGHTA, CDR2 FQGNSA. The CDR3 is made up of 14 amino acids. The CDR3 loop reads CASTSSETPYEQYF. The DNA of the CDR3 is TGTGCCAGCACCTCTAGTGAAACCCCCTACGAGCAGTACTTC.

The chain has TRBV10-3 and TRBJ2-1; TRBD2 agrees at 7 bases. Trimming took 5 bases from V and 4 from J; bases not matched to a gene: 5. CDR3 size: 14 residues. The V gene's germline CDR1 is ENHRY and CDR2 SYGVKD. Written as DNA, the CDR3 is TGTGCCATCAGTTACCGGGAGGTTTACAATGAGCAGTTCTTC. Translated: CAISYREVYNEQFF.

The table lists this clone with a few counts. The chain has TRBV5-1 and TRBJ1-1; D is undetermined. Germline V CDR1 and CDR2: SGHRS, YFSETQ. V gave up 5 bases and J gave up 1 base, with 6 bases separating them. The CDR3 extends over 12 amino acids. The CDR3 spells CASRGTNTEAFF. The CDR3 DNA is TGCGCCAGCAGAGGCACGAACACTGAAGCTTTCTTT.

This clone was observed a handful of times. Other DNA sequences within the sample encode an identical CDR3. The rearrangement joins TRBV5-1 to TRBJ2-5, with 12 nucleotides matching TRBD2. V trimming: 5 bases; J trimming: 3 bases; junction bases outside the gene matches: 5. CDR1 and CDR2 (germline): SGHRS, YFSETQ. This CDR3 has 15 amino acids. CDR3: CASSLAGGLEETQYF. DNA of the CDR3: TGCGCCAGCAGTCTAGCGGGAGGGCTCGAAGAGACCCAGTACTTC.

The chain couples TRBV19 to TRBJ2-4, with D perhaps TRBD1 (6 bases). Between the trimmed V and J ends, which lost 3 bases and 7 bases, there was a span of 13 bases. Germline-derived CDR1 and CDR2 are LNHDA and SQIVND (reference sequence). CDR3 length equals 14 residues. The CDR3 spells CASSMRQGMNIQYF. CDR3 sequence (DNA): TGTGCCAGTAGTATGAGGCAGGGGATGAACATTCAGTACTTC.

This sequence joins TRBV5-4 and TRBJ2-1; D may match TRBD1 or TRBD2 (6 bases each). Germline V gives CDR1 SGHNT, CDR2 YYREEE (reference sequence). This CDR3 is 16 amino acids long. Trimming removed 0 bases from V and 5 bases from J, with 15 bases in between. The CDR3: CASSLVGGTRDNEQFF. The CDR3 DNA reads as TGTGCCAGCAGCTTGGTGGGGGGCACTAGGGACAATGAGCAGTTCTTC.

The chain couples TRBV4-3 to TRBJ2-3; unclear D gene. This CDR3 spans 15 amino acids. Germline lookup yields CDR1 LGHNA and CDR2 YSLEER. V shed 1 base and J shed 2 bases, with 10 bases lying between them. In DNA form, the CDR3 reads TGCGCCAGCAGCCAAGCCCCTACTCCCACAGATACGCAGTATTTT. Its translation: CASSQAPTPTDTQYF.

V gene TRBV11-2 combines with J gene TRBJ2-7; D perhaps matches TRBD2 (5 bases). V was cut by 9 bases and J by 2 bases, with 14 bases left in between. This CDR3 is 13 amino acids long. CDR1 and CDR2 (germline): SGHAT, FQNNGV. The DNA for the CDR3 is TGTGCCAGTAATGGACTCTCTCCCTACGAGCAGTACTTC. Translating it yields CASNGLSPYEQYF.

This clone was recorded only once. CDR3 nucleotides: TGTGCCATCAGCACTGGGACAGGGACAAGCGAAAAACTGTTTTTT. Encoded protein: CAISTGTGTSEKLFF. The J gene is TRBJ1-4, the V gene TRBV10-3; 9 bases are a match to TRBD1. This CDR3 region has 15 residues. Trimming cost V 6 bases and J 8 bases; bases outside gene matches: 10. The germline V gene has CDR1 ENHRY and CDR2 SYGVKD.

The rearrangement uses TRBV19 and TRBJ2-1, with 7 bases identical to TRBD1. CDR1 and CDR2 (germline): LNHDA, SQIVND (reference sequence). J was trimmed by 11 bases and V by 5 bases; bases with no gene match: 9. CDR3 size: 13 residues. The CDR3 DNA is TGTGCCAGTAGTGTCCCCAAACAGGGGCAGCAGTTCTTC. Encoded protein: CASSVPKQGQQFF.

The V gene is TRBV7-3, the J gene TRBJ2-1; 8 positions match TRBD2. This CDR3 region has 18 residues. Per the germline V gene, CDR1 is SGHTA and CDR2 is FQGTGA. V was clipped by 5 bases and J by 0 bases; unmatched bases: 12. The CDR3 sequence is CASSPGIASGRSYNEQFF. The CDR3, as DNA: TGTGCCAGCAGCCCGGGGATCGCTAGCGGGCGCTCCTACAATGAGCAGTTCTTC.

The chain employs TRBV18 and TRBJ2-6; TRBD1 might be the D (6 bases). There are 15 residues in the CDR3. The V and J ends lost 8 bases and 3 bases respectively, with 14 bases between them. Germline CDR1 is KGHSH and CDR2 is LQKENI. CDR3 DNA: TGTGCCAGCCGACAGGATCTATATGGGGCCAACGTCCTGACTTTC. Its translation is CASRQDLYGANVLTF.

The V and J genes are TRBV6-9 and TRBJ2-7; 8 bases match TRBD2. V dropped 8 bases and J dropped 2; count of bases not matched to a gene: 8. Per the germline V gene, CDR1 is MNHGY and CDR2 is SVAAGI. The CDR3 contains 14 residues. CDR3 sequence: CASARAGGTYEQYF. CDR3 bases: TGTGCCAGCGCGAGGGCGGGGGGTACCTACGAGCAGTACTTC.